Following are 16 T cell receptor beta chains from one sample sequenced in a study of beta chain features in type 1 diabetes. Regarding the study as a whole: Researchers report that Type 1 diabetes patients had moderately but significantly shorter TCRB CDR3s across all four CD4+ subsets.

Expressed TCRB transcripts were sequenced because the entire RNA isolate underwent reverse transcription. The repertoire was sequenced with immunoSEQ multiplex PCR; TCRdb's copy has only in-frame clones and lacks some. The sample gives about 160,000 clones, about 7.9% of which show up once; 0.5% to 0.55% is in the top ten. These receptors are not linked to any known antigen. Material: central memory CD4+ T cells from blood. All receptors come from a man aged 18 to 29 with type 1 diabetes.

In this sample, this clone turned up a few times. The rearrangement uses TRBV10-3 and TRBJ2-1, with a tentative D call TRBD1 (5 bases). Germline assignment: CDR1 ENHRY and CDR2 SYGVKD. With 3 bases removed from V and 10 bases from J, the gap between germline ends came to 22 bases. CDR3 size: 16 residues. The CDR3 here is CAISEQEPVRASEQFF. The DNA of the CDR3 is TGTGCCATCAGTGAACAGGAACCGGTCCGAGCAAGCGAGCAGTTCTTC.

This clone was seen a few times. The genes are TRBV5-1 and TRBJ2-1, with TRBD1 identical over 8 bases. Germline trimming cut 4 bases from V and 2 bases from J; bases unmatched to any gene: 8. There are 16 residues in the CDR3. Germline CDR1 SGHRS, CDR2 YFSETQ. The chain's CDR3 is CASSLRPTGAYNEQFF. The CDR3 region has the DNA TGCGCCAGCAGCCTCAGGCCGACAGGGGCCTACAATGAGCAGTTCTTC. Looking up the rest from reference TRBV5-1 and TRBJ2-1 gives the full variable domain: KAGVTQTPRYLIKTRGQQVTLSCSPISGHRSVSWYQQTPGQGLQFLFEYFSETQRNKGNFPGRFSGRQFSNSRSEMNVSTLELGDSALYLCASSLRPTGAYNEQFFGPGTRLTVL.

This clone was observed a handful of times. CDR3 protein: CAWSDTGATNEKLFF. CDR3 in DNA: TGTGCCTGGAGTGACACAGGGGCGACTAATGAAAAACTGTTTTTT. The V gene is TRBV30, the J gene TRBJ1-4; 7 bases fit TRBD1. CDR3 length: 15 residues. The ends lost 1 base at V and 2 bases at J; junction bases unmatched: 4. Germline V lookup: CDR1 GTSNPN, CDR2 SVGIG (reference sequence).

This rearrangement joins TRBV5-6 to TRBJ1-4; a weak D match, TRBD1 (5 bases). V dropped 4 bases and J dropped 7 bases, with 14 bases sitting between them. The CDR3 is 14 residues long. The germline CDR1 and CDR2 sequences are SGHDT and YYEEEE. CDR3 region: CASSAGTRVEKLFF. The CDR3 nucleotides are TGTGCCAGCAGCGCCGGGACTCGAGTTGAAAAACTGTTTTTT.

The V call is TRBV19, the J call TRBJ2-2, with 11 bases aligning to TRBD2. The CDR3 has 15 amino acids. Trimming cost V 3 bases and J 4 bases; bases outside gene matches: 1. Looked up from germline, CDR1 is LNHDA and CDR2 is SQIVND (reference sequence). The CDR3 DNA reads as TGTGCCAGTAGTATCGGGACTAGCGGCACCGGGGAGCTGTTTTTT. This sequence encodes CASSIGTSGTGELFF.

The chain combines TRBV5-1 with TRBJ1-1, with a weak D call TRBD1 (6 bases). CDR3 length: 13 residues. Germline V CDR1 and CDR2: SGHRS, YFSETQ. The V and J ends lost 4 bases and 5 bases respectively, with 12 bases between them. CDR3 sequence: CASSPARGTEAFF. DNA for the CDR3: TGCGCCAGCAGCCCGGCGAGGGGGACTGAAGCTTTCTTT.

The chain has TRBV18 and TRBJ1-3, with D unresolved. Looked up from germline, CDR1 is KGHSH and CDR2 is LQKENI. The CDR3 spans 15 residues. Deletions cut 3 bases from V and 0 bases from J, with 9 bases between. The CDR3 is CASSPPHYSGNTIYF. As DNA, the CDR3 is TGTGCCAGCTCACCCCCACACTACTCTGGAAACACCATATATTTT.

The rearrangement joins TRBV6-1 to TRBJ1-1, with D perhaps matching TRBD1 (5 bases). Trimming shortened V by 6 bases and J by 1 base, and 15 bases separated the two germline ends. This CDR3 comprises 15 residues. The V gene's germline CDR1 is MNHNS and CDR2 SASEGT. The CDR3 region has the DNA TGTGCCAGCAGAACGACAGCCACAAAGAACACTGAAGCTTTCTTT. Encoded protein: CASRTTATKNTEAFF.

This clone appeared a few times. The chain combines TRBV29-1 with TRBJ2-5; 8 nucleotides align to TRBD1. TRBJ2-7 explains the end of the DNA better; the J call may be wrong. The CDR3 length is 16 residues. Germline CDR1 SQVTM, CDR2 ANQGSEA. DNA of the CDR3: TGCAGCGTCCGACGCCAAGGGGACAGGCTCACGGACGAGCAGTACTTC. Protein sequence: CSVRRQGDRLTDEQYF.

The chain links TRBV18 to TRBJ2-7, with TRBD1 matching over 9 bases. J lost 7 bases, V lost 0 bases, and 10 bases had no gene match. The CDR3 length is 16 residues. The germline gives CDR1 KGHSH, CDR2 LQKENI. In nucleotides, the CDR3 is TGTGCCAGCTCACCACCACCGGGACAGGGCCCTCGGGAGCAGTACTTC. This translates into CASSPPPGQGPREQYF.

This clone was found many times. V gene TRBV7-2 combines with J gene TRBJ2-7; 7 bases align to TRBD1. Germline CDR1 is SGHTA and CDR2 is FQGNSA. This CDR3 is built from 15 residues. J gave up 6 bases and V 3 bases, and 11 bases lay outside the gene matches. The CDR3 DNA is TGTGCCAGCAGCTTTATGGGACAGTACTCAGCCGAGCAGTACTTC. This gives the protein CASSFMGQYSAEQYF. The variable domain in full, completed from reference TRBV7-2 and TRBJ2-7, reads GAGVSQSPSNKVTEKGKDVELRCDPISGHTALYWYRQSLGQGLEFLIYFQGNSAPDKSGLPSDRFSAERTGGSVSTLTIQRTQQEDSAVYLCASSFMGQYSAEQYFGPGTRLTVT.

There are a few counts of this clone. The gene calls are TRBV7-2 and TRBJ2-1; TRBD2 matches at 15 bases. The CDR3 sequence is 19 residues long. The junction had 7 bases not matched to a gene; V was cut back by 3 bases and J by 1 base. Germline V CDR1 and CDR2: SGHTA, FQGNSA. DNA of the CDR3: TGTGCCAGCAGCTTGCTGGGACTAGCGGGGGGCGGATCCTACAATGAGCAGTTCTTC. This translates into CASSLLGLAGGGSYNEQFF.

CDR3 coding DNA: TGCAGCGTTGCGGAGACTAGCGGGAAGAACATTCAGTACTTC. Translated, it gives CSVAETSGKNIQYF. The chain joins TRBV29-1 to TRBJ2-4; 11 nucleotides line up with TRBD2. CDR1 SQVTM and CDR2 ANQGSEA come from the germline V gene. The CDR3 contains 14 residues. The ends lost 4 bases at V and 7 bases at J; junction bases unmatched: 6.

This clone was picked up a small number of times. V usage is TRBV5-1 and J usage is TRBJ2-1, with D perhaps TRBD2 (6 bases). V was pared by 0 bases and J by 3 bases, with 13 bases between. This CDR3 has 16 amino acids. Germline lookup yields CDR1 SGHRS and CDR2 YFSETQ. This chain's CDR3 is CASSLAASEGYNEQFF. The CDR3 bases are TGCGCCAGCAGCTTGGCCGCTAGCGAAGGCTACAATGAGCAGTTCTTC. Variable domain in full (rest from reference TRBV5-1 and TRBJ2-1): KAGVTQTPRYLIKTRGQQVTLSCSPISGHRSVSWYQQTPGQGLQFLFEYFSETQRNKGNFPGRFSGRQFSNSRSEMNVSTLELGDSALYLCASSLAASEGYNEQFFGPGTRLTVL.

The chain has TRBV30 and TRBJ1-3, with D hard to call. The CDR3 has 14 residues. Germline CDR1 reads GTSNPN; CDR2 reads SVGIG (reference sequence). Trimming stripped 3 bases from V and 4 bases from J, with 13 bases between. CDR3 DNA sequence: TGTGCCTGGAGCCTCGGGGATTTCGGAAACACCATATATTTT. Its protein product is CAWSLGDFGNTIYF.

In DNA, the CDR3 is TGTGCCAGTTCCCAGCGGAAATTCCCTGATACGCAGTATTTT. It translates to CASSQRKFPDTQYF. The chain couples TRBV19 to TRBJ2-3, with D perhaps matching TRBD2 (5 bases). V was shortened by 8 bases and J by 6 bases, with 18 bases between the two germline ends. There are 14 residues in the CDR3. The V gene's germline CDR1 is LNHDA and CDR2 SQIVND (reference sequence).